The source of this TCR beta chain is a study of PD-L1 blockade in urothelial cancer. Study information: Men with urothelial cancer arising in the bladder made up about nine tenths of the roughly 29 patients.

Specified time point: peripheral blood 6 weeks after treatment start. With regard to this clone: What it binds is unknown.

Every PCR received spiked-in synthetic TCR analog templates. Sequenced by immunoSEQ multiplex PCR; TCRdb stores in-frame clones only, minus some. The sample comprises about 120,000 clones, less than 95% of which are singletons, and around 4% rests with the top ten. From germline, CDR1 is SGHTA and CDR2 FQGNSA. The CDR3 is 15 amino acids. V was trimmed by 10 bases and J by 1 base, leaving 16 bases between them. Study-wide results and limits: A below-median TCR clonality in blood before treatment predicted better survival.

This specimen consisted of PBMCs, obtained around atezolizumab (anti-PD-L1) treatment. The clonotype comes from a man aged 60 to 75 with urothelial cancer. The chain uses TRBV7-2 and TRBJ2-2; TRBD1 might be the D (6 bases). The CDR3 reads CAILTGTRNTGELFF. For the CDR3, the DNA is TGTGCCATCCTAACCGGGACAAGGAACACCGGGGAGCTGTTTTTT.